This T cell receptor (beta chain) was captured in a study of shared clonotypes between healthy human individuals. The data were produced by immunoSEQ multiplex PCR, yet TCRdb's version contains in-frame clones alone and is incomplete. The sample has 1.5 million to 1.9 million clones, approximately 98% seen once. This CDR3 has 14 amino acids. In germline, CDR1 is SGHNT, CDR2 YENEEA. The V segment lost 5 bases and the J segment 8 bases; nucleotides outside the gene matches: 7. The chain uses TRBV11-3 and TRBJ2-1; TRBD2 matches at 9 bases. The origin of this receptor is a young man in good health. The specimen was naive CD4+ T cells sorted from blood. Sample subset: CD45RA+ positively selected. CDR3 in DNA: TGTGCCAGCAGCCCAGGGTGGACTAGCGATGAGCAGTTCTTC. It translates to CASSPGWTSDEQFF.